This TCR beta chain was captured in a study of beta chain features in type 1 diabetes. The CDR3 runs to 14 residues. Germline CDR1 is SGHTA and CDR2 is FQGNSA. V was shortened by 7 bases and J by 6 bases, with 17 bases between the two germline ends. This clone was detected a few times. Reverse transcribing all isolated RNA meant expressed TCRB transcripts were sequenced. The table came from immunoSEQ multiplex PCR; TCRdb's copy has only in-frame clones and leaves some out. The sample lists about 130,000 clones, about 10% occurring once. The rearrangement uses TRBV7-2 and TRBJ2-3; D possibly corresponds to TRBD2 (6 bases). Sequencing input: central memory CD4+ T cells from blood. This TCR came from a young man in good health. CDR3 loop: CASTPFSRGDTQYF. The DNA for the CDR3 is TGTGCCAGCACCCCCTTCTCCCGGGGGGATACGCAGTATTTT.